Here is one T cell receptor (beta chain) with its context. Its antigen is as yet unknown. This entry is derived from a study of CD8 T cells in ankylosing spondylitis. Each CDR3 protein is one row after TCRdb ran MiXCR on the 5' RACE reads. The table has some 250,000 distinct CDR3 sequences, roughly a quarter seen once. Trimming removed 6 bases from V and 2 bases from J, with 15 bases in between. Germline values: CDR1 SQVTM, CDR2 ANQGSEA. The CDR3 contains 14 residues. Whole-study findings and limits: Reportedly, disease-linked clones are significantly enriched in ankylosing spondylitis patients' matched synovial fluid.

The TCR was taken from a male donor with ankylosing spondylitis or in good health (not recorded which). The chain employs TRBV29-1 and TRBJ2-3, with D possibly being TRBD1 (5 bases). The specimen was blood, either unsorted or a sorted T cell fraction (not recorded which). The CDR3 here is CSVWVRGYTDTQYF. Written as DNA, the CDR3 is TGCAGCGTCTGGGTTAGGGGCTACACAGATACGCAGTATTTT.